A single sample is the source of the 24 T cell receptor beta chains below, sequenced in a study of T cells in women clearing cervical HPV infection. The table came from immunoSEQ multiplex PCR; TCRdb's copy has only in-frame clones and leaves some out. This sample's table reports about 35,000 clones. Sequenced material: blood buffy coat. These receptors were taken from a woman between 18 and 70 years old with a cervical HPV16 infection that either progressed to CIN3+ or cleared (not recorded which).

About this clone: The CDR3 end falls 3 residues outside the read, so it is completed with the germline J gene. This chain joins TRBV19 and TRBJ1-2; 8 bases agree with TRBD1. Germline V gene sequence: CDR1 LNHDA, CDR2 SQIVND (reference sequence). J lost 6 bases, V lost 10 bases, and 19 bases had no gene match. The CDR3 runs 16 residues. The CDR3 loop is CATLIGGAGGMDGYTF. Incomplete CDR3 DNA: TGTGCCACCCTAATAGGAGGGGCAGGGGGCATGGATGGC. Full variable domain (rest looked up from reference TRBV19 and TRBJ1-2): DGGITQSPKYLFRKEGQNVTLSCEQNLNHDAMYWYRQDPGQGLRLIYYSQIVNDFQKGDIAEGYSVSREKKESFPLTVTSAQKNPTAFYLCATLIGGAGGMDGYTFGSGTRLTVV.

As to this clone: The read terminates 3 residues before the CDR3 end, so the remaining end is supplied by the germline J gene. V usage is TRBV6-1 and J usage is TRBJ2-3; TRBD2 is a possible D gene (6 bases). Germline CDR1 is MNHNS and CDR2 is SASEGT. This CDR3 contains 14 residues. The DNA read from the CDR3 is TGTGCCAGCAGTGATAGGAGGGGCCAAGAGACG. Its translation is CASSDRRGQET. The CDR3, in full, reads CASSDRRGQETQYF.

As to this clone: The read comes to an end 3 residues before the CDR3 does, leaving the germline J gene to fill in the end. The genes are TRBV20-1 and TRBJ2-5, with 11 bases lining up with TRBD2. Germline V gene data show CDR1 as DFQATT and CDR2 as SNEGSKA (reference sequence). The CDR3 contains 13 residues. The V and J ends lost 5 bases and 4 bases, in that order; junction bases with no gene match: 3. The CDR3 DNA, read in part, is TGCAGTGCTGTAGCGGGGGGGGTAGAGACC. This sequence encodes CSAVAGGVET. The full CDR3 protein reads CSAVAGGVETQYF.

The CDR3 region is CASRMGQGNTEAFF. The CDR3 bases that were read are TGTGCCAGCCGCATGGGGCAGGGGAACACTGAA. The V and J genes are TRBV7-9 and TRBJ1-1, with D possibly matching TRBD1 (5 bases). Read coverage stops 3 residues before the CDR3 terminus; the germline J gene supplies the remainder. Germline V CDR1 and CDR2: SEHNR, FQNEAQ (reference sequence). This CDR3 spans 14 amino acids. Trimming took 8 bases from V and 1 from J, leaving 14 bases between them.

As concerns this clone: With the read ending 3 residues before the CDR3 end, the germline J gene is used to fill in that end. V gene TRBV20-1 combines with J gene TRBJ2-4; 11 bases are a match to TRBD2. V gave up 8 bases and J gave up 0 bases; unmatched junction bases: 9. The CDR3 length is 16 residues. Germline V gives CDR1 DFQATT, CDR2 SNEGSKA (reference sequence). The sequenced CDR3 bases are TGCAGTCCCTTAACTAGCGGGAGAGGAGCCAAAAACATT. It specifies CSPLTSGRGAKNI. The whole CDR3 protein is CSPLTSGRGAKNIQYF.

Comments on this clone: With the read ending 3 residues before the CDR3 end, the germline J gene is used to fill in that end. The rearrangement links TRBV23-1 to TRBJ1-2; D call uncertain. TRBV23-1 is filed as an ORF, its function uncertain. The CDR3 contains 16 residues. CDR3 residues: CASSQSASPGECDYTF. The CDR3 DNA, read in part, is TGCGCCAGCAGTCAATCAGCCTCCCCCGGGGAGTGCGAC.

Regarding this clone: The read ends 3 residues before the CDR3 terminus; that terminus is restored from the germline J gene. The chain links TRBV10-3 to TRBJ2-5; D might be TRBD2 (6 bases). Trimming removed 6 bases at V and 2 bases at J, with 10 bases between. The CDR3 runs 13 residues. The germline V gene encodes CDR1 ENHRY and CDR2 SYGVKD. CDR3 DNA (partial): TGTGCCATCAGCCGGGGGACTCAAGAGACC. It translates to CAISRGTQET. The complete CDR3 reads CAISRGTQETQYF.

A word on this clone: The read comes to an end 3 residues before the CDR3 does, leaving the germline J gene to fill in the end. The rearrangement joins TRBV30 to TRBJ1-5; D is uncertain. The CDR3 has 13 amino acids. V lost 3 bases to trimming and J lost 0 bases, with 6 bases between them. Per germline, CDR1 GTSNPN and CDR2 SVGIG (reference sequence). CDR3 bases read: TGTGCCTGGAGCACATCTAGCAATCAGCCC. Protein: CAWSTSSNQP. The full CDR3 reads CAWSTSSNQPQHF.

As concerns this clone: The CDR3 goes on 3 residues after the read ends, and that part is filled in from the germline J gene. The chain has TRBV11-3 and TRBJ2-2, with 7 bases fitting TRBD2. V lost 5 bases, J lost 3 bases, and 3 bases stayed unmatched. Germline V CDR1 and CDR2: SGHNT, YENEEA. The CDR3 sequence is 14 residues long. The CDR3 DNA, read in part, is TGTGCCAGCAGCCCAGGGAGGGACACCGGGGAG. It translates to CASSPGRDTGE. The whole CDR3 sequence reads CASSPGRDTGELFF.

The CDR3 spells CASSSGFRETQYF. The CDR3 DNA, read in part, is TGTGCCAGTAGCTCAGGGTTTAGAGAGACG. The rearrangement joins TRBV19 to TRBJ2-3, with TRBD1 as a possible D gene (5 bases). The CDR3 end falls 3 residues outside the read, so it is completed with the germline J gene. In germline, CDR1 is LNHDA, CDR2 SQIVND (reference sequence). The CDR3 contains 13 residues.

Concerning this clone itself: The CDR3 end lies 3 residues beyond the end of the read and is filled in from the germline J gene. The chain has TRBV18 and TRBJ1-2; D is uncertain. The CDR3 covers 14 residues. Germline CDR1 and CDR2: KGHSH and LQKENI. CDR3 DNA, as far as it was read: TGTGCCAGCTCACCGGAGACGGGTCCTTACGAC. It translates to CASSPETGPYD. The entire CDR3 reads CASSPETGPYDYTF.

Worth noting for this clone: Mismatch with germline at one junction end may stem from a read error. The sequence runs out 3 residues before the end of the CDR3; the remainder is reconstructed from the germline J gene. In the same sample, other DNA sequences code for this CDR3. The chain couples TRBV7-9 to TRBJ1-2; no clear D gene. The CDR3 totals 15 residues. Germline V gene sequence: CDR1 SEHNR, CDR2 FQNEAQ (reference sequence). The chain's CDR3 is CASSLESGARYGYTF. The CDR3 DNA, read in part, is TGTGCCAGCAGCTTAGAGTCGGGTGCTCGGTATGGA.

About this clone: The CDR3 goes on 3 residues after the read ends, and that part is filled in from the germline J gene. The rearrangement joins TRBV14 to TRBJ2-3, with 14 nucleotides matching TRBD2. The CDR3 is 15 residues long. With V trimmed by 5 bases and J by 6 bases, 4 bases remained unmatched. The V gene's germline CDR1 is SGHDN and CDR2 FVKESK. Incomplete CDR3 DNA: TGTGCCAGCAGCAAGGGACTAGCGGGAGTGGATACG. As protein: CASSKGLAGVDT. The full CDR3 protein is CASSKGLAGVDTQYF.

Notes on this clone: The read terminates 3 residues before the CDR3 end, so the remaining end is supplied by the germline J gene. The chain couples TRBV5-1 to TRBJ2-7; 12 bases align to TRBD2. Germline V gene sequence: CDR1 SGHRS, CDR2 YFSETQ. This CDR3 contains 17 residues. V gave up 4 bases and J gave up 6 bases; unmatched junction bases: 14. The chain's CDR3 is CASSRNPSGRASGEQYF. The part of the CDR3 DNA that was read is TGCGCCAGCAGCAGAAACCCTAGCGGGAGGGCCTCGGGCGAG.

Of note for this clone: Coverage ceases 3 residues before the CDR3 finishes, and the germline J gene fills in the end. The chain has TRBV9 and TRBJ1-2, with 9 bases lining up with TRBD1. Germline CDR1 is SGDLS and CDR2 is YYNGEE. This CDR3 contains 13 residues. The sequenced part of the CDR3 DNA is TGTGCCAGCAGCCTACAGGGGGCGTCAGGC. Residues: CASSLQGASG. The CDR3 as a whole reads CASSLQGASGYTF.

Details on this clone: The read is 3 residues too short to cover the CDR3 end, so that end is filled in from the germline J gene. This chain connects TRBV19 to TRBJ2-1; tentatively, D is TRBD1 (7 bases). The CDR3 contains 14 residues. CDR1 and CDR2 (germline): LNHDA, SQIVND (reference sequence). The ends were cut back, 1 base at V and 8 bases at J, with 12 bases in the middle. CDR3 amino acids: CASSIGQGGDEQFF. CDR3 bases read: TGTGCCAGTAGTATAGGTCAGGGGGGCGATGAG.

With regard to this clone: Read coverage stops 3 residues before the CDR3 terminus; the germline J gene supplies the remainder. V and J are TRBV20-1 and TRBJ2-7; weak D call: TRBD1 (6 bases). Looked up from germline, CDR1 is DFQATT and CDR2 is SNEGSKA (reference sequence). V dropped 8 bases and J dropped 3 bases, with 11 bases sitting between them. This CDR3 has 11 residues. The DNA read from the CDR3 is TGCAGTTTCTACAGGGACTACGAG. This translates into CSFYRDYE. The entire CDR3 is CSFYRDYEQYF.

In the case of this clone: The read ends 3 residues shy of where the CDR3 ends; the end is completed using the germline J gene. The chain recombines TRBV2 with TRBJ2-7, with unresolved D. Germline CDR1 is SNHLY and CDR2 is FYNNEI. Trimming stripped 3 bases from V and 3 bases from J, with 12 bases between. CDR3 length: 14 residues. CDR3 sequence reads: CASSDGRSGYEQYF. The DNA read from the CDR3 is TGTGCCAGCAGTGACGGCAGGTCCGGCTACGAG.

Details on this clone: The read halts 3 residues ahead of the CDR3 end, with the missing end drawn from the germline J gene. The chain has TRBV18 and TRBJ1-6; 8 bases fit TRBD1. Germline V gene data show CDR1 as KGHSH and CDR2 as LQKENI. The CDR3 has 15 residues. V lost 5 bases to trimming and J lost 7 bases; unmatched junction nucleotides: 7. The covered CDR3 bases are TGTGCCAGCTCATCGGACAGGGTAGGGAATTCACCC. It specifies CASSSDRVGNSP. The full-length CDR3 reads as CASSSDRVGNSPLHF.

In the case of this clone: The CDR3 end falls 3 residues outside the read, so it is completed with the germline J gene. This sequence joins TRBV30 and TRBJ2-3; no clear D. From germline, CDR1 is GTSNPN and CDR2 SVGIG (reference sequence). Deletions cut 1 base from V and 0 bases from J, with 2 bases between. The CDR3 has 12 residues. The CDR3 bases that were read are TGTGCCTGGAGTGCTAGCACAGATACG. It encodes CAWSASTDT. In full, the CDR3 reads CAWSASTDTQYF.

As regards this clone: The read terminates 3 residues before the CDR3 end, so the remaining end is supplied by the germline J gene. The gene calls are TRBV18 and TRBJ1-5; 8 nucleotides agree with TRBD1. V shed 4 bases, J shed 5 bases, and the junction held 7 bases outside the gene matches. The CDR3 covers 15 residues. The germline V gene encodes CDR1 KGHSH and CDR2 LQKENI. CDR3 amino acids: CASSLGTGLDQPQHF. Incomplete CDR3 DNA: TGTGCCAGCTCACTAGGGACAGGCTTGGATCAGCCC.

Notes on this clone: The read terminates 3 residues ahead of where the CDR3 ends, so the germline J gene completes it. The chain joins TRBV28 to TRBJ1-1; 8 positions match TRBD1. This CDR3 has 15 residues. The ends lost 5 bases at V and 0 bases at J; junction bases unmatched: 5. Germline V gene sequence: CDR1 MDHEN, CDR2 SYDVKM. CDR3 sequence: CASSILTGVNTEAFF. The CDR3 bases that were read are TGTGCCAGCAGTATCCTGACAGGGGTGAACACTGAA.

Concerning this clone itself: The read terminates 3 residues before the CDR3 end, so the remaining end is supplied by the germline J gene. V gene TRBV2 combines with J gene TRBJ2-3; the D gene could be TRBD1 or TRBD2 (5 bases each). CDR3 length equals 12 residues. Per germline, CDR1 SNHLY and CDR2 FYNNEI. Trimming pared 8 bases from V and 6 bases from J, leaving 12 bases between. The part of the CDR3 DNA that was read is TGTGCCAGCTCAGGGTGGGAGGATACG. Protein product: CASSGWEDT. The entire CDR3 reads CASSGWEDTQYF.

Notes on this clone: The DNA ends 3 residues before the CDR3 does, and the rest of the CDR3 is filled in from the germline J gene. The chain links TRBV2 to TRBJ1-3; D unresolved. The germline gives CDR1 SNHLY, CDR2 FYNNEI. The CDR3 is made up of 15 amino acids. Trimming removed 0 bases from V and 3 bases from J, with 9 bases in between. The covered CDR3 bases are TGTGCCAGCAGTGAAGCGAGGGCGAGTGGAAACACC. Protein sequence: CASSEARASGNT. The entire CDR3 protein is CASSEARASGNTIYF.